These T cell receptor beta chains were read from a single sample in a study of control samples from healthy donors and cancer patients. The protocol was immunoSEQ multiplex PCR, while the TCRdb copy is restricted to in-frame clones and leaves out a portion. This table has roughly 100,000 clones, about 80% appearing once. Specimen: blood. These TCRs come from a woman in her 50s in good health. CDR3s include the opening cysteine and the closing phenylalanine or tryptophan. A D gene is named only where the DNA matches it firmly. For some rows the clone size is stated as once, few or many, or as a class when expanded; others skip it.

V gene	clone size	J gene	D gene	CDR3 length	CDR3 protein	CDR3 DNA
TRBV7-2	.	TRBJ1-3	.	12	CASSSSLNTIYF	TGTGCCAGCAGCTCCTCCTTAAACACCATATATTTT
TRBV13	.	TRBJ2-7	TRBD1	16	CASSSAGTGGVYEQYF	TGTGCCAGCAGCTCCGCTGGGACAGGGGGCGTTTACGAGCAGTACTTC
TRBV10-3	.	TRBJ2-1	.	13	CAIKGGDYNEQFF	TGTGCCATCAAGGGCGGGGACTACAATGAGCAGTTCTTC
TRBV7-8	once	TRBJ2-6	.	15	CASSLADSGANVLTF	TGTGCCAGCAGCTTAGCGGACTCTGGGGCCAACGTCCTGACTTTC
TRBV6-2/TRBV6-3	few	TRBJ2-3	.	14	CASSSWVSTDTQYF	TGTGCCAGCAGCTCGTGGGTTAGCACAGATACGCAGTATTTT
TRBV2	.	TRBJ1-5	.	16	CASSPTLTDSNQPQHF	TGTGCCAGCAGCCCGACACTGACCGATAGCAATCAGCCCCAGCATTTT
TRBV2	.	TRBJ2-7	.	13	CASSEMGVYEQYF	TGTGCCAGCAGTGAGATGGGCGTCTACGAGCAGTACTTC
TRBV28	.	TRBJ1-5	.	15	CASSLVRGTGQPQHF	TGTGCCAGCAGTTTAGTTCGGGGCACGGGGCAGCCCCAGCATTTT
TRBV11-3	.	TRBJ1-1	.	15	CASSLDGQLNTEAFF	TGTGCCAGCAGCTTAGACGGGCAGTTGAACACTGAAGCTTTCTTT
TRBV24-1	.	TRBJ2-7	TRBD1	12	CATSDPGGRQYF	TGTGCCACCAGTGACCCAGGGGGAAGGCAGTACTTC
TRBV5-6	once	TRBJ1-6	.	17	CASSLSGPSSYNSPLHF	TGTGCCAGCAGCTTGTCGGGGCCTAGCTCCTATAATTCACCCCTCCACTTT
TRBV28	few	TRBJ2-7	TRBD1	13	CASSRTGDDEQYF	TGTGCCAGCAGCCGGACAGGGGACGACGAGCAGTACTTC
TRBV6-6	.	TRBJ1-2	TRBD1	15	CASSYGDRQNIGYTF	TGTGCCAGCAGTTACGGGGACAGGCAAAATATTGGCTACACCTTC
TRBV30	.	TRBJ1-3	.	14	CAWSGGAAGNTIYF	TGTGCCTGGAGTGGGGGGGCTGCTGGAAACACCATATATTTT
TRBV6-6	.	TRBJ1-3	TRBD1	14	CASSPRGPRSTIYF	TGTGCCAGCAGTCCCAGGGGGCCTCGAAGCACCATATATTTT
TRBV9	.	TRBJ2-5	.	14	CASSSQGWGETQYF	TGTGCCAGCAGCTCACAGGGATGGGGAGAGACCCAGTACTTC
TRBV4-2	.	TRBJ2-1	TRBD2	16	CASSPSGGGNYNEQFF	TGTGCCAGCAGCCCCTCTGGCGGGGGGAATTACAATGAGCAGTTCTTC
TRBV7-2	few	TRBJ2-7	.	14	CASSLTTGRDEQYF	TGTGCCAGCAGCTTGACGACAGGGAGGGACGAGCAGTACTTC
TRBV2	.	TRBJ1-1	TRBD1	16	CASSLQGARTNTEAFF	TGTGCCAGCAGCCTACAGGGGGCCCGGACGAACACTGAAGCTTTCTTT
TRBV13	.	TRBJ2-4	.	12	CASSAGQNIQYF	TGTGCCAGCAGCGCGGGGCAAAACATTCAGTACTTC
TRBV11-2	.	TRBJ1-1	TRBD1	15	CASSRTGGTNTEAFF	TGTGCCAGCAGCCGGACAGGGGGAACGAACACTGAAGCTTTCTTT
TRBV5-5	.	TRBJ2-2	.	16	CATNGGGGGNTGELFF	TGTGCCACCAACGGAGGGGGAGGGGGAAACACCGGGGAGCTGTTTTTT
TRBV11-2	.	TRBJ1-2	TRBD1	13	CASSFQTGNGYTF	TGTGCCAGCAGCTTTCAGACAGGGAATGGCTACACCTTC
TRBV28	once	TRBJ2-6	.	17	CASSPQPTRPGANVLTF	TGTGCCAGCAGTCCCCAACCGACACGACCTGGGGCCAACGTCCTGACTTTC
TRBV27	.	TRBJ1-1	.	13	CASSSRGSTEAFF	TGTGCCAGCAGTTCCCGCGGCAGCACTGAAGCTTTCTTT
TRBV7-2	.	TRBJ2-1	TRBD1	16	CASSLFGTGSYNEQFF	TGTGCCAGCAGCTTATTCGGGACAGGGTCATACAATGAGCAGTTCTTC
TRBV5-1	.	TRBJ2-3	TRBD2	16	CASSPGTSGTTDTQYF	TGCGCCAGCAGCCCAGGGACTAGCGGGACCACAGATACGCAGTATTTT
TRBV25-1	.	TRBJ1-6	.	14	CASSPGGYNSPLHF	TGTGCCAGCAGTCCCGGGGGCTATAATTCACCCCTCCACTTT
TRBV9	.	TRBJ2-7	TRBD2	15	CASSPGTSGIYEQYF	TGTGCCAGCAGCCCAGGGACTAGCGGGATCTACGAGCAGTACTTC
TRBV29-1	.	TRBJ1-1	.	12	CSVDPGDTEAFF	TGCAGCGTTGACCCTGGGGACACTGAAGCTTTCTTT
TRBV10-3	.	TRBJ2-1	TRBD2	15	CAISEGQREGSVQFF	TGTGCCATCAGTGAGGGACAGCGGGAGGGTTCAGTGCAGTTCTTC
TRBV28	.	TRBJ1-5	.	17	CASSLHRGLWGNQPQHF	TGTGCCAGCAGTTTACACCGGGGGTTATGGGGCAATCAGCCCCAGCATTTT
TRBV6-5	.	TRBJ1-3	.	12	CASKADGNTIYF	TGTGCCAGCAAGGCCGATGGAAACACCATATATTTT
TRBV19	.	TRBJ1-2	TRBD1	14	CASSIDGTDSGYTF	TGTGCCAGTAGTATAGACGGGACAGACAGTGGCTACACCTTC
TRBV11-2	.	TRBJ1-1	TRBD1	15	CASSPPGQEGTEAFF	TGTGCCAGCAGCCCTCCGGGACAGGAGGGCACTGAAGCTTTCTTT
TRBV24-1	.	TRBJ1-5	.	12	CATSDLSQPQHF	TGTGCCACCAGTGATTTGTCTCAGCCCCAGCATTTT
TRBV19	few	TRBJ1-1	.	14	CASSPTGWNTEAFF	TGTGCCAGTAGTCCGACGGGCTGGAACACTGAAGCTTTCTTT
TRBV7-2	.	TRBJ1-2	TRBD1	17	CASSLTGGTGDNYGYTF	TGTGCCAGCAGCTTAACGGGGGGGACAGGGGATAACTATGGCTACACCTTC
TRBV4-3	.	TRBJ2-3	TRBD2	16	CASSQAALAGTDTQYF	TGCGCCAGCAGCCAAGCCGCCCTAGCGGGCACAGATACGCAGTATTTT
TRBV11-1	.	TRBJ2-7	TRBD2	18	CASSLALGNSGDSYEQYF	TGTGCCAGCAGCTTAGCGCTTGGGAATAGCGGGGACTCCTACGAGCAGTACTTC
TRBV5-1	.	TRBJ1-3	TRBD1	16	CASSRDRDHSGNTIYF	TGCGCCAGCTCCCGGGACAGGGACCACTCTGGAAACACCATATATTTT
TRBV25-1	.	TRBJ1-3	TRBD1	16	CASSATGGYSGNTIYF	TGTGCCAGCAGTGCGACAGGGGGCTACTCTGGAAACACCATATATTTT
TRBV6-5	.	TRBJ1-3	.	16	CASSYSDSRGGNTIYF	TGTGCCAGCAGTTACTCAGATTCCAGGGGTGGAAACACCATATATTTT
TRBV7-9	few	TRBJ1-2	TRBD1	13	CASSFAGGDGYTF	TGTGCCAGCAGCTTCGCAGGGGGGGATGGCTACACCTTC
TRBV27	.	TRBJ2-4	.	15	CASSREFGRYNIQYF	TGTGCCAGCAGTCGCGAATTCGGGCGGTACAACATTCAGTACTTC
TRBV5-1	.	TRBJ1-2	.	14	CASSLDGSNYGYTF	TGCGCCAGCAGCTTGGACGGATCTAACTATGGCTACACCTTC
TRBV20-1	.	TRBJ2-7	.	9	CTAGYEQYF	TGCACGGCTGGCTACGAGCAGTACTTC
TRBV5-6	.	TRBJ1-2	.	13	CASSFEPRSGYTF	TGTGCCAGCAGCTTTGAGCCGAGATCTGGCTACACCTTC
TRBV4-1	few	TRBJ2-1	TRBD1	17	CASSQGTGTGTYNEQFF	TGCGCCAGCAGCCAAGGAACCGGGACAGGTACCTACAATGAGCAGTTCTTC
TRBV6-6	.	TRBJ1-2	TRBD1	13	CASSYPGGDGYTF	TGTGCCAGCAGTTACCCAGGGGGCGATGGCTACACCTTC
TRBV5-5	.	TRBJ2-3	.	15	CASSLAWSNTDTQYF	TGTGCCAGCAGCTTGGCTTGGAGCAACACAGATACGCAGTATTTT
TRBV7-3	few	TRBJ2-3	.	14	CASSLAGNSDTQYF	TGTGCCAGCAGCTTAGCGGGAAACTCAGATACGCAGTATTTT
TRBV6-1	.	TRBJ1-4	.	16	CASSALGGRDDEKLFF	TGTGCCAGCAGTGCCCTGGGGGGCAGGGATGATGAAAAACTGTTTTTT